The 6 T cell receptor beta chains in this list originate from one sample, sequenced in a study of cytomegalovirus exposure and HLA in healthy donors. Use of 60 Vbeta and 13 Jbeta primers characterized the PCR. Measured with immunoSEQ multiplex PCR; TCRdb has only the in-frame clones, and not every one. The sample gives more than 150,000 clones, about 82% of which show up once; around 1.9% is in the top ten. Material: PBMCs. All receptors derive from a woman in her twenties or thirties in good health and CMV-seronegative.

The chain couples TRBV7-9 to TRBJ1-1; D is uncertain. Trimming removed 5 bases at V and 6 bases at J, with 7 bases between. The CDR3 loop spans 11 amino acids. CDR1 and CDR2 (germline): SEHNR, FQNEAQ (reference sequence). This CDR3 reads CASSPLAEAFF. CDR3 in DNA: TGTGCCAGCAGCCCCCTCGCTGAAGCTTTCTTT.

This chain connects TRBV15 to TRBJ1-2; D gene uncertain. Germline CDR1 reads LNHNV; CDR2 reads YYDKDF (reference sequence). This CDR3 has 17 amino acids. V was shortened by 1 base and J by 0 bases, with 15 bases between the two germline ends. Written as DNA, the CDR3 is TGTGCCACCAGCAGAGGAGGACTAACAGCGGCTAACTATGGCTACACCTTC. Protein product: CATSRGGLTAANYGYTF.

CDR3 amino acids: CASTYRGGFNQPQHF. The CDR3 DNA follows: TGTGCCAGCACCTATCGGGGGGGTTTCAATCAGCCCCAGCATTTT. The chain links TRBV5-6 to TRBJ1-5, with D possibly TRBD1 on 5 matching bases. The V end was cut by 6 bases, the J end by 3 bases, with 16 bases between. This CDR3 is 15 amino acids long. In germline, CDR1 is SGHDT, CDR2 YYEEEE.

The chain combines TRBV5-1 with TRBJ1-5; TRBD1 matches 8 bases. The junction had 4 bases not matched to a gene; V was cut back by 0 bases and J by 5 bases. The CDR3 has 15 amino acids. Germline assignment: CDR1 SGHRS and CDR2 YFSETQ. This CDR3 is CASSLAPDRDQPQHF. Written as DNA, the CDR3 is TGCGCCAGCAGCTTGGCCCCGGACAGGGATCAGCCCCAGCATTTT. The complete variable domain, with remaining parts taken from reference TRBV5-1 and TRBJ1-5, reads KAGVTQTPRYLIKTRGQQVTLSCSPISGHRSVSWYQQTPGQGLQFLFEYFSETQRNKGNFPGRFSGRQFSNSRSEMNVSTLELGDSALYLCASSLAPDRDQPQHFGDGTRLSIL.

This sequence joins TRBV11-2 and TRBJ1-3; D gene ambiguous. The CDR3 is 16 residues long. In germline, CDR1 is SGHAT, CDR2 FQNNGV. V lost 0 bases and J 3 bases, leaving 12 bases between the germline ends. The CDR3 region is CASSLERGFHGNTIYF. The DNA of the CDR3 is TGTGCCAGCAGCTTAGAGAGAGGGTTCCATGGAAACACCATATATTTT.

This chain uses TRBV15 with TRBJ1-5; 7 bases align to TRBD1. The CDR3 sequence is 15 residues long. The germline V gene encodes CDR1 LNHNV and CDR2 YYDKDF (reference sequence). Unmatched junction bases numbered 5, after V lost 3 bases and J lost 3 bases. CDR3 in DNA: TGTGCCACCAGCAGGGGGACAGAGATCAATCAGCCCCAGCATTTT. Protein product: CATSRGTEINQPQHF.